The clone carrying this T cell receptor beta chain showed up just once. Its specificity is unknown. The source of the sample is a study of cytomegalovirus exposure and HLA in healthy donors. Germline CDR1 and CDR2: SGHRS and YFSETQ. The CDR3 spans 15 residues. V shed 3 bases and J 3 bases; nucleotides not matched to a gene: 7. General study results and limits: 87-base-pair reads could not separate some V segments, including TRBV6-2 and TRBV6-3. Among the most significant clusters, several appeared linked to common viral pathogens in a later analysis. Within a later analysis, the majority of CMV-associated TCR beta chains appeared HLA-restricted.

The PCR ran on 60 Vbeta and 13 Jbeta primers. Using immunoSEQ multiplex PCR, the repertoire was profiled, and TCRdb retains in-frame clones only, with some absent. The data hold 110,000 or so clones, with around 79% observed a single time. The clonotype originates from a woman between 18 and 29 years old in good health and CMV-seronegative. The chain recombines TRBV5-1 with TRBJ2-3; TRBD2 aligns across 7 bases. Specimen: PBMCs. The CDR3 loop is CASSWTRWNTDTQYF. The DNA for the CDR3 is TGCGCCAGCAGCTGGACTAGGTGGAATACAGATACGCAGTATTTT.